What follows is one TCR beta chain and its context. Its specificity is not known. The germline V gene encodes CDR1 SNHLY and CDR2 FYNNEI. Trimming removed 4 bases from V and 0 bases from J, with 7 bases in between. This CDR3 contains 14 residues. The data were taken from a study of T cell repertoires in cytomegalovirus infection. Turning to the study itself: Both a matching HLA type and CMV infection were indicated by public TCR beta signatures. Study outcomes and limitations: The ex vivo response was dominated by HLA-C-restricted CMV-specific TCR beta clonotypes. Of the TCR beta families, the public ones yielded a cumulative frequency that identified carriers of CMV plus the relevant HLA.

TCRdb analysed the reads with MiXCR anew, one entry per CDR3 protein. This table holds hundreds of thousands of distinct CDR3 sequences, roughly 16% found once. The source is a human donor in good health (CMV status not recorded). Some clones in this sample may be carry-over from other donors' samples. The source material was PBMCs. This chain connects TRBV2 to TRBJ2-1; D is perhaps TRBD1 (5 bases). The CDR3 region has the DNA TGTGCCAGCAGTGGACAGAGCTCCTACAATGAGCAGTTCTTC. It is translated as CASSGQSSYNEQFF.